This note documents a single T cell receptor (beta chain) sequence. Its specific antigen is unknown. No base quality information exists; no much larger clone differs at one position. These data belong to a study of radiotherapy plus CTLA-4 blockade in lung cancer (dated by TCRdb to 2017 to 2018). For context, the study as a whole: Among enrolled patients, around 18% had an objective response and roughly 30% reached disease control.

Points the paper makes about the study in general: After treatment with radiotherapy and ipilimumab, TCR clones that originated in tumors expanded in peripheral blood. The strongest predictors of response, as reported, were early dynamic changes in blood T cell clones along with a rise in serum interferon-beta after radiation.

Libraries came from the immunoSEQ multiplex PCR assay. Not all clones reach the TCRdb copy of this immuneACCESS table, which keeps in-frame sequences only. Checked studies attribute under half of the gap to unresolved V genes and leave the rest unexplained. Recorded for this sample are around 110,000 clones; about 84% of them occurred a single time. The ten biggest clones cover 2.4% of the sample. The study evaluated CTLA-4 blockade (ipilimumab) given together with focal radiation therapy in patients who had chemo-refractory metastatic non-small-cell lung cancer. V loses 1 base of germline sequence and J loses 3 bases, and the interval between the two ends is 7 bases. Counted from cysteine to phenylalanine, this CDR3 has 13 amino acids. Only CDR3 DNA is held: 39 bases, read in frame from base 1. CDR1 is given as SGHNT and CDR2 as YENEEA, both from the germline V gene.

Sample: peripheral blood, taken from a patient treated with radiotherapy plus ipilimumab. This clonotype was obtained from a human donor with non-small cell lung cancer that progressed on radiotherapy plus ipilimumab. Some clones in this sample may be carry-over from other donors' samples. The sequence links TRBV11-3 to TRBJ2-7; the D gene assignment is ambiguous. The CDR3 is CASSLGTDYEQYF. The nucleotide sequence is TGTGCCAGCAGCTTAGGGACGGACTACGAGCAGTACTTC.